This TCR beta chain derives from a study of cytomegalovirus exposure and HLA in healthy donors. On the study more broadly: From HLA-typed donors, an early data release held roughly 89 million unique TCRs.

As regards this clone: Its antigen is not identified.

Regarding donors, all were healthy bone marrow donors. The CDR3 contains 17 residues. Germline values: CDR1 MGHRA, CDR2 YSYEKL. Trimming removed 3 bases from V and 2 bases from J; junction bases left unmatched: 12. Regarding the study as a whole: A later analysis revealed that TCR association rates differed between HLA loci, peaking at DRB1 and bottoming out at HLA-C.

The PCR contained 60 Vbeta and 13 Jbeta primers. Repertoires were generated with immunoSEQ multiplex PCR, while TCRdb's copy carries only in-frame clones and drops some. This sample has 130,000 to 150,000 clones, with approximately 79% found just once. This receptor was taken from a young man in good health and CMV-seropositive. The J gene is TRBJ1-2, the V gene TRBV4-1, with 7 positions matching TRBD1. The sample consisted of PBMCs. CDR3 coding DNA: TGCGCCAGCAGCCACGTACGCCGGGACAGACCAAACTATGGCTACACCTTC. Translation gives CASSHVRRDRPNYGYTF.